The next 31 T cell receptor beta chains were all read from a single sample in a study of blood T cell repertoires in COVID-19. The data were produced by immunoSEQ multiplex PCR, yet TCRdb's version contains in-frame clones alone and is incomplete. Here the sample spans about 12,000 clones, approximately 74% being singletons. The sequencing sample was made of peripheral blood. The receptors were sampled from a man aged 60-69 years with COVID-19, enrolled during active disease.

The V and J genes are TRBV5-4 and TRBJ1-2; D is ambiguous. The CDR3 has 13 residues. Germline values: CDR1 SGHNT, CDR2 YYREEE (reference sequence). The ends were cut back, 1 base at V and 4 bases at J, with 8 bases in the middle. DNA of the CDR3: TGTGCCAGCAGCTTGACCCGGGGCTATGGCTACACCTTC. This encodes CASSLTRGYGYTF.

The chain uses TRBV7-6 and TRBJ1-4; D not certain. Germline V gene data show CDR1 as SGHVS and CDR2 as FNYEAQ. With 5 bases removed from V and 6 bases from J, the gap between germline ends came to 16 bases. The CDR3 sequence is 15 residues long. The CDR3 loop is CASSTDEGPYEKLFF. The CDR3, as DNA: TGTGCCAGCAGCACTGACGAGGGCCCGTATGAAAAACTGTTTTTT.

J is TRBJ2-5 and V is TRBV7-9, with 11 bases matching TRBD2. This CDR3 region has 14 residues. The V gene end was trimmed by 7 bases and the J gene end by 4 bases; junction bases not matched to a gene: 5. CDR1 and CDR2 from the germline V gene are SEHNR and FQNEAQ (reference sequence). The chain's CDR3 is CASTVTSGRETQYF. The DNA for the CDR3 is TGTGCCAGCACCGTTACTAGCGGGAGAGAGACCCAGTACTTC.

The rearrangement joins TRBV9 to TRBJ2-5, with D possibly being TRBD2 (6 bases). Germline CDR1 is SGDLS and CDR2 is YYNGEE. Deletions cut 0 bases from V and 8 bases from J, with 11 bases between. The CDR3 length is 13 residues. CDR3 amino acids: CASSVVASETQYF. The CDR3, as DNA: TGTGCCAGCAGCGTAGTTGCTAGCGAAACCCAGTACTTC.

The chain is built from TRBV4-2 and TRBJ2-7; 10 nucleotides agree with TRBD2. CDR1 is LGHNA and CDR2 is YNFKEQ in the germline V gene. The CDR3 totals 15 residues. V was clipped by 1 base and J by 7 bases; unmatched bases: 7. CDR3 sequence reads: CASSQVTSGAGEQYF. CDR3 in DNA: TGTGCCAGCAGCCAAGTTACTAGCGGGGCGGGGGAGCAGTACTTC.

V and J are TRBV18 and TRBJ2-5; maybe TRBD1 (6 bases). The germline gives CDR1 KGHSH, CDR2 LQKENI. V lost 8 bases, J lost 5 bases, and 12 bases lay in between. The CDR3 runs 12 residues. Here the CDR3 reads CASTGQRETQYF. The CDR3 DNA reads TGTGCCAGCACCGGACAGAGGGAGACCCAGTACTTC.

The rearrangement uses TRBV5-1 and TRBJ2-7; possible D gene TRBD2, 5 bases. Germline lookup yields CDR1 SGHRS and CDR2 YFSETQ. V lost 0 bases and J lost 0, with 13 bases in between. This CDR3 has 16 amino acids. CDR3 DNA: TGCGCCAGCAGCTTGGGGCCCGGGATGTCCTCCTACGAGCAGTACTTC. Translating it yields CASSLGPGMSSYEQYF.

This clone showed up just once. The J gene is TRBJ2-5, the V gene TRBV4-3; a weak D match, TRBD1 (5 bases). Trimming took off 4 bases at V and 4 bases at J, with 19 bases between the two ends. Germline V gene sequence: CDR1 LGHNA, CDR2 YSLEER. CDR3 size: 16 residues. This CDR3 is CASSRYTGQGRETQYF. The CDR3 nucleotides read TGCGCCAGCAGCCGCTACACCGGGCAGGGAAGAGAGACCCAGTACTTC.

The rearrangement uses TRBV30 and TRBJ2-1; D perhaps matches TRBD2 (6 bases). The CDR3 has 14 residues. Germline loops: CDR1 GTSNPN, CDR2 SVGIG (reference sequence). Between the trimmed V and J ends, which lost 4 bases and 1 base, there was a span of 11 bases. The CDR3 DNA reads TGTGCCTGGATGGAGGGCCGATCCTACAATGAGCAGTTCTTC. Translated: CAWMEGRSYNEQFF.

The V gene is TRBV5-1, the J gene TRBJ1-5; TRBD1 aligns across 7 bases. V shed 4 bases, J shed 6 bases, and the junction held 19 bases outside the gene matches. The CDR3 totals 18 residues. Per germline, CDR1 SGHRS and CDR2 YFSETQ. CDR3 sequence reads: CASSPTLSDRAGGQPQHF. The DNA for the CDR3 is TGCGCCAGCAGCCCCACCTTATCCGACAGGGCTGGAGGTCAGCCCCAGCATTTT.

This clone was detected only a few times. The chain is built from TRBV14 and TRBJ2-3, with TRBD2 matching 7 bases. Per the germline V gene, CDR1 is SGHDN and CDR2 is FVKESK. CDR3 length: 19 amino acids. The V segment lost 5 bases and the J segment 2 bases; nucleotides outside the gene matches: 19. The DNA of the CDR3 is TGTGCCAGCAGCGGAAGAGACACCGGGACTAACATCTCCACAGATACGCAGTATTTT. This gives the protein CASSGRDTGTNISTDTQYF.

The chain couples TRBV6-2 or TRBV6-3 to TRBJ2-1, with D possibly being TRBD2 (6 bases). CDR1 MNHEY and CDR2 SVGEGT come from the germline V gene. Trimming left V 3 bases short and J 7 bases short, with 16 bases between. This CDR3 is 15 amino acids long. CDR3 residues: CASSYGWDSTNEQFF. In DNA, the CDR3 is TGTGCCAGCAGTTATGGTTGGGACTCGACTAATGAGCAGTTCTTC.

This clone was recorded once. The chain links TRBV14 to TRBJ1-4; TRBD1 aligns across 9 bases. V shed 5 bases and J 0 bases; nucleotides not matched to a gene: 4. The CDR3 extends over 16 amino acids. CDR1 and CDR2 from the germline V gene are SGHDN and FVKESK. CDR3 coding DNA: TGTGCCAGCAGCTTTCACAGGGGGCCAACTAATGAAAAACTGTTTTTT. As protein: CASSFHRGPTNEKLFF.

V usage is TRBV18 and J usage is TRBJ2-3; 11 bases are a match to TRBD2. Per the germline V gene, CDR1 is KGHSH and CDR2 is LQKENI. Trimming cost V 3 bases and J 2 bases; bases outside gene matches: 1. The CDR3 has 15 amino acids. CDR3 loop: CASSPSGRATDTQYF. CDR3 DNA: TGTGCCAGCTCACCTAGCGGGAGGGCCACAGATACGCAGTATTTT. Combining the CDR3 with reference TRBV18 and TRBJ2-3 gives the whole variable domain NAGVMQNPRHLVRRRGQEARLRCSPMKGHSHVYWYRQLPEEGLKFMVYLQKENIIDESGMPKERFSAEFPKEGPSILRIQQVVRGDSAAYFCASSPSGRATDTQYFGPGTRLTVL.

This clone came up a few times. The chain is built from TRBV2 and TRBJ2-2; D unresolved. Deletions cut 4 bases from V and 7 bases from J, with 13 bases between. Germline V gene data show CDR1 as SNHLY and CDR2 as FYNNEI. CDR3 size: 14 residues. The CDR3 DNA follows: TGTGCCAGCAGTGGGCGGCAAGTAGTCGGGGAGCTGTTTTTT. As protein: CASSGRQVVGELFF.

By sample fraction, this clone is large. The V gene is TRBV7-9, the J gene TRBJ2-1, with 9 bases identical to TRBD1. The CDR3 totals 14 residues. Germline assignment: CDR1 SEHNR and CDR2 FQNEAQ (reference sequence). V lost 7 bases to trimming and J lost 6 bases; unmatched junction nucleotides: 7. The CDR3 protein is CASNRDRAGNEQFF. CDR3 coding DNA: TGTGCCAGCAACCGGGACAGGGCGGGCAATGAGCAGTTCTTC. Full variable domain (remainder filled in from reference TRBV7-9 and TRBJ2-1): DTGVSQNPRHKITKRGQNVTFRCDPISEHNRLYWYRQTLGQGPEFLTYFQNEAQLEKSRLLSDRFSAERPKGSFSTLEIQRTEQGDSAMYLCASNRDRAGNEQFFGPGTRLTVL.

This clone has only a few counts. The CDR3: CASSSKREWPTDTQYF. As DNA, the CDR3 is TGTGCCAGCAGTTCAAAGCGGGAGTGGCCCACAGATACGCAGTATTTT. The V call is TRBV7-8, the J call TRBJ2-3; 8 bases agree with TRBD2. This CDR3 has 16 residues. CDR1 and CDR2 (germline): SGHVS, FQNEAQ. J lost 2 bases, V lost 6 bases, and 10 bases had no gene match.

The chain combines TRBV10-2 with TRBJ1-4; 7 positions match TRBD1. V was clipped by 5 bases and J by 8 bases; unmatched bases: 14. The CDR3 runs 16 residues. Germline lookup yields CDR1 WSHSY and CDR2 SAAADI. The CDR3 sequence: CASSPGQAGPREKLFF. CDR3 nucleotide sequence: TGCGCCAGCAGTCCCGGACAGGCCGGACCTCGGGAAAAACTGTTTTTT.

The chain combines TRBV2 with TRBJ1-1; 7 nucleotides match TRBD1. This CDR3 is 11 amino acids long. From germline, CDR1 is SNHLY and CDR2 FYNNEI. V shed 8 bases and J 6 bases; nucleotides not matched to a gene: 3. Here the CDR3 reads CASGDRAEAFF. CDR3 nucleotide sequence: TGTGCCAGCGGAGACAGGGCTGAAGCTTTCTTT.

The V call is TRBV11-2, the J call TRBJ2-1; D not resolved. Germline CDR1 reads SGHAT; CDR2 reads FQNNGV. The CDR3 has 14 residues. V shed 3 bases and J shed 3 bases, with 9 bases lying between them. CDR3 nucleotide sequence: TGTGCCAGCAGCTTGGCCCTTCTCTACAATGAGCAGTTCTTC. Protein product: CASSLALLYNEQFF.

This clone is judged medium-sized. The identical CDR3 is also encoded by other nucleotide sequences in the sample. V gene TRBV10-3 combines with J gene TRBJ1-1; TRBD1 might be the D (6 bases). The germline V and J ends were trimmed by 4 bases and 2 bases, with 8 bases remaining between them. Germline V CDR1 and CDR2: ENHRY, SYGVKD. The CDR3 sequence is 13 residues long. CDR3 sequence (DNA): TGTGCCATCAGTGTACAGGGTAACACTGAAGCTTTCTTT. It codes for CAISVQGNTEAFF.

The chain joins TRBV11-2 to TRBJ2-1; D remains unclear. CDR3 length: 12 residues. V lost 5 bases and J 5 bases, leaving 7 bases between the germline ends. The germline CDR1 and CDR2 sequences are SGHAT and FQNNGV. DNA of the CDR3: TGTGCCAGCAGCACCCCGGACAATGAGCAGTTCTTC. It specifies CASSTPDNEQFF. Full variable domain (missing parts from reference TRBV11-2 and TRBJ2-1): EAGVAQSPRYKIIEKRQSVAFWCNPISGHATLYWYQQILGQGPKLLIQFQNNGVVDDSQLPKDRFSAERLKGVDSTLKIQPAKLEDSAVYLCASSTPDNEQFFGPGTRLTVL.

The chain is built from TRBV10-3 and TRBJ1-1, with D uncertain. The ends were cut back, 2 bases at V and 1 base at J, with 5 bases in the middle. Germline-derived CDR1 and CDR2 are ENHRY and SYGVKD. The CDR3 is 13 amino acids. The chain's CDR3 is CAISEPRNTEAFF. CDR3 DNA sequence: TGTGCCATCAGTGAGCCCAGGAACACTGAAGCTTTCTTT.

The chain links TRBV11-2 to TRBJ2-7; D unclear. The CDR3 totals 16 residues. Trimming removed 3 bases from V and 3 bases from J, with 18 bases in between. Germline V gene lookup returns CDR1 SGHAT and CDR2 FQNNGV. CDR3: CASSFNTLAVYYEQYF. CDR3 in DNA: TGTGCCAGCAGCTTCAATACCCTCGCAGTATACTACGAGCAGTACTTC.

This sequence joins TRBV6-6 and TRBJ2-1; 8 bases are shared with TRBD2. V dropped 5 bases and J dropped 8; count of bases not matched to a gene: 11. The germline V gene encodes CDR1 MNHNY and CDR2 SVGAGI (reference sequence). CDR3 length: 15 residues. CDR3: CASSPRPGGVYEQFF. CDR3 nucleotide sequence: TGTGCCAGCAGTCCGCGTCCGGGAGGGGTTTATGAGCAGTTCTTC.

V usage is TRBV9 and J usage is TRBJ1-4, with a weak D call TRBD1 (5 bases). The germline V gene encodes CDR1 SGDLS and CDR2 YYNGEE. V shed 2 bases and J shed 5 bases, with 10 bases lying between them. CDR3 length equals 14 residues. CDR3 region: CASSVGGANEKLFF. The CDR3 bases are TGTGCCAGCAGCGTGGGAGGGGCAAATGAAAAACTGTTTTTT.

J is TRBJ1-5 and V is TRBV5-5; D call uncertain. The V end lost 0 bases, the J end lost 2 bases, and 9 bases lay between the germline ends. The length of the CDR3 is 15 residues. CDR1 is SGHKS, CDR2 YYEKEE, per germline (reference sequence). CDR3 residues: CASSLAAGGNQPQHF. For the CDR3, the DNA is TGTGCCAGCAGCTTGGCTGCAGGTGGCAATCAGCCCCAGCATTTT.

This chain connects TRBV24-1 to TRBJ2-1; 7 bases are a match to TRBD2. Trimming removed 3 bases from V and 10 bases from J; junction bases left unmatched: 5. Germline lookup yields CDR1 KGHDR and CDR2 SFDVKD. CDR3 length: 13 amino acids. The DNA for the CDR3 is TGTGCCACCAGTGATCCGACTAGCAGCGAGCAGTTCTTC. It translates to CATSDPTSSEQFF.

This chain joins TRBV21-1 and TRBJ2-7; the DNA was not compared with TRBD1, the D call given in the table. TRBV21-1 is a known pseudogene. The CDR3 contains 17 residues. CDR3 nucleotides: TGTGCCAGCAGCAAATCCACCGGGACAGGGGATTCACGCGAGCAGTACGTC. Translating it yields CASSKSTGTGDSREQYV.

The V call is TRBV9, the J call TRBJ1-5; TRBD1 might be the D (5 bases). The CDR3 contains 13 residues. V shed 0 bases and J shed 9 bases, with 10 bases lying between them. Germline V CDR1 and CDR2: SGDLS, YYNGEE. CDR3 sequence (DNA): TGTGCCAGCAGCGTAGATACCGGGGGGCCCCAGCATTTT. Its protein is CASSVDTGGPQHF.

This rearrangement joins TRBV7-9 to TRBJ1-2; a weak D match, TRBD1 (6 bases). The CDR3 is 14 residues long. V was clipped by 3 bases and J by 8 bases, with 16 bases between them. The V gene's germline CDR1 is SEHNR and CDR2 FQNEAQ (reference sequence). This chain's CDR3 is CASSFPTGWVGYTF. The CDR3 region has the DNA TGTGCCAGCAGCTTCCCCACAGGGTGGGTCGGCTACACCTTC.